Listed below are T cell receptor beta chains from one sample, sequenced in a study of T cell changes during pregnancy in multiple sclerosis. Data came from immunoSEQ multiplex PCR; TCRdb stores just in-frame clones and leaves some out. The sample has approximately 70,000 clones, around nine tenths seen once. Sequences were derived from peripheral blood, sampled in the first trimester of pregnancy. The receptor source for this set is a female donor in good health, enrolled as a control in a pregnancy study. Both conserved end residues are part of each CDR3. The D gene is left open where the match is weak. Where a row states a size, it is once, few, many or the class of an expanded clone; other rows omit it.

abundance	j_gene	d_gene	v_gene	CDR3nt	CDR3aa
-	TRBJ1-1	-	TRBV10-3	TGTGCCATCAGTGGAGGGTCTCAAGCTTTCTTT	CAISGGSQAFF
-	TRBJ1-2	-	TRBV19	TGTGCCAGTAGCCAGGGAGGCTACACCTTC	CASSQGGYTF
-	TRBJ1-5	TRBD1	TRBV5-1	TGCGCCAGCAGACCATGGACAGGGGCTAATCAGCCCCAGCATTTT	CASRPWTGANQPQHF
-	TRBJ2-7	-	TRBV30	TGTGCCTGGGGGTTCGAGGGAGCAACCTACGAGCAGTACTTC	CAWGFEGATYEQYF
once	TRBJ2-3	-	TRBV27	TGTGCCAGCAGTCTCTCACTACTGGATACGCAGTATTTT	CASSLSLLDTQYF
-	TRBJ2-1	TRBD2	TRBV5-4	TGTGCCAGCAGCGGAAGCGGGAGCGCCCTCTACAATGAGCAGTTCTTC	CASSGSGSALYNEQFF
-	TRBJ2-6	-	TRBV4-1	TGCGCCAGCAGCCAAGTTACAGGGACTGGGGCCAACGTCCTGACTTTC	CASSQVTGTGANVLTF
-	TRBJ2-1	TRBD2	TRBV5-1	TGCGCCAGCAGCCCCGGACTAGCGTCGAATGAGCAGTTCTTC	CASSPGLASNEQFF
-	TRBJ2-7	TRBD1	TRBV27	TGTGCCAGCAGTTTCTCATTCACAGGGGGCAACGAGCAGTACTTC	CASSFSFTGGNEQYF
-	TRBJ2-3	TRBD1	TRBV18	TGTGCCAGCTCACCCCTGGGACAGGTCAGCACAGATACGCAGTATTTT	CASSPLGQVSTDTQYF
-	TRBJ2-2	-	TRBV29-1	TGCAGCGCCCTGACAGATCTTACCGGGGAGCTGTTTTTT	CSALTDLTGELFF
once	TRBJ2-1	TRBD2	TRBV5-1	TGCGCCAGCAGCTTAATACTAGCGGGAGCCGATGAGCAGTTCTTC	CASSLILAGADEQFF
-	TRBJ2-7	TRBD1	TRBV29-1	TGCAGCGGACGACAGGGGTACGGGGACGAGCAGTACTTC	CSGRQGYGDEQYF
-	TRBJ1-5	-	TRBV28	TGTGCCAGCAGTCTCCGGGACACACTTTATAGCAATCAGCCCCAGCATTTT	CASSLRDTLYSNQPQHF
once	TRBJ2-7	TRBD2	TRBV4-2	TGTGCCAGCAGCTTGGGTCTAGCGGATAGCTCCTACGAGCAGTACTTC	CASSLGLADSSYEQYF
once	TRBJ1-2	-	TRBV28	TGTGCCAGCAGCCCAGGGGCTGGCTATGGCTACACCTTC	CASSPGAGYGYTF
-	TRBJ2-7	TRBD1	TRBV7-2	TGTGCCAGCAGCTTAGGACAGGGCATGGCCTACGAGCAGTACTTC	CASSLGQGMAYEQYF
-	TRBJ2-7	-	TRBV6-5	TGTGCCAGCAGTTACAGGGCCAGGGTGGGCCTAGGAGAGCAGTACTTC	CASSYRARVGLGEQYF
-	TRBJ2-5	-	TRBV7-9	TGTGCCAGCACCCACTCGGAGACCCAGTACTTC	CASTHSETQYF
-	TRBJ2-1	-	TRBV2	TGTGCCAGCAGACTAGCCCCCTCCAACCAGCATGAGCAGTTCTTC	CASRLAPSNQHEQFF
-	TRBJ1-3	-	TRBV11-2	TGTGCCAGCAGCTTAGGGGGACTGGCCATCTCTGGAAACACCATATATTTT	CASSLGGLAISGNTIYF
many	TRBJ1-1	TRBD1	TRBV29-1	TGCAGCGTTCGACAGGGGGACACTGAAGCTTTCTTT	CSVRQGDTEAFF
-	TRBJ2-7	TRBD1	TRBV27	TGTGCCAGCAGTCACCGGGACAGGCCCTACGAGCAGTACTTC	CASSHRDRPYEQYF
-	TRBJ1-2	-	TRBV7-9	TGTGCCAGCAGCTTATTGCGCGGGGTAGATGGCTACACCTTC	CASSLLRGVDGYTF
-	TRBJ2-7	TRBD2	TRBV19	TGTGCCAGTAGGTTAGCGGGAGGCTACGAGCAGTACTTC	CASRLAGGYEQYF
-	TRBJ1-2	TRBD1	TRBV5-5	TGTGCCAGCAGCTTGGGGGGACAGACTAACTATGGCTACACCTTC	CASSLGGQTNYGYTF
-	TRBJ1-3	-	TRBV19	TGTGCCAGTACTCCTCTTGGGGCCCTCTCTGGAAACACCATATATTTT	CASTPLGALSGNTIYF
-	TRBJ2-5	-	TRBV5-1	TGCGCCAGCGCCCCTAGCAATACCCAAGAGACCCAGTACTTC	CASAPSNTQETQYF
-	TRBJ2-3	-	TRBV27	TGTGCCAGCAGTTTAGGGGCACCTGGCACAGATACGCAGTATTTT	CASSLGAPGTDTQYF
-	TRBJ2-2	-	TRBV5-8	TGTGCCAGCAGGACGGGACTCGACACCGGGGAGCTGTTTTTT	CASRTGLDTGELFF
-	TRBJ2-1	-	TRBV4-1	TGCGCCAGCAGCCCCCTTGGCGGGATGACTAGTAGCAATGAGCAGTTCTTC	CASSPLGGMTSSNEQFF
few	TRBJ2-1	TRBD2	TRBV5-1	TGCGCCAGCAGCTCAGCGGGGGCCTACAATGAGCAGTTCTTC	CASSSAGAYNEQFF
-	TRBJ1-2	-	TRBV20-1	TGCAGTGCTGAACGGAGGTATGGCTACACCTTC	CSAERRYGYTF
-	TRBJ1-5	-	TRBV12-2	TGTGCAAGTCGCTTATTTGGAGACAGTTATAGCAATCAGCCCCAGCATTTT	CASRLFGDSYSNQPQHF
-	TRBJ2-3	TRBD2	TRBV7-2	TGTGCCAGCAGCTTACGACAGAGCGGGAGTCATACGCAGTATTTT	CASSLRQSGSHTQYF
-	TRBJ1-1	TRBD1	TRBV7-9	TGTGCCAGCAGCCCAGGGGGCGTCGAGAACACTGAAGCTTTCTTT	CASSPGGVENTEAFF
-	TRBJ1-5	-	TRBV5-6	TGTGCCAGCAGCTTGTCCGGAGGAGATCAGCCCCAGCATTTT	CASSLSGGDQPQHF
-	TRBJ2-1	TRBD2	TRBV7-9	TGTGCCAGCAGCTTAGGCAGGGTCGGGGGGTACGGTGAGCAGTTCTTC	CASSLGRVGGYGEQFF
-	TRBJ1-5	-	TRBV28	TGTGCCAGCAGTCTTCTACAGTATAGCAATCAGCCCCAGCATTTT	CASSLLQYSNQPQHF
-	TRBJ1-3	-	TRBV18	TGTGCCAGCTCACCACAGGAGGGGTACCTCTCTGGAAACACCATATATTTT	CASSPQEGYLSGNTIYF